These 28 T cell receptor beta chains came from one sample sequenced in a study of sequential checkpoint blockade in melanoma. The table came from immunoSEQ multiplex PCR; TCRdb's copy has only in-frame clones and leaves some out. The table records about 19,000 clones, around 73% of them present only once. Treatment here: randomized to nivolumab then ipilimumab (arm A) or the reverse (arm B). The starting material was CD8+ T cells sorted from blood (inferred from file names), obtained from a patient given nivolumab and ipilimumab in sequence. Receptors originate from a human donor with melanoma.

On this clone itself: A far bigger clonotype differs at one base, so this is likely a read error. The sample carries other DNA sequences with the same CDR3. This rearrangement joins TRBV5-2 to TRBJ2-7; TRBD1, as called in the table, went unchecked against the DNA. TRBV5-2 constitutes a pseudogene. The CDR3 has 12 amino acids. CDR3 sequence (DNA): TGTGCCAGCAGTGACGGGACACACGAGCAGTACTTC. It encodes CASSDGTHEQYF.

This clone showed up just once. The CDR3 DNA sequence: TGTGCCAGCAGTTACAGGGGAGAGACCCAGTACTTC. Its translation: CASSYRGETQYF. V is TRBV6-5 and J is TRBJ2-5; possibly TRBD1 for D (5 bases). Trimming took off 2 bases at V and 4 bases at J, with 5 bases between the two ends. The CDR3 extends over 12 amino acids. CDR1 MNHEY and CDR2 SVGAGI come from the germline V gene.

The chain combines TRBV2 with TRBJ2-1; D call uncertain. Germline CDR1 SNHLY, CDR2 FYNNEI. Between the trimmed V and J ends, which lost 4 bases and 6 bases, there was a span of 7 bases. The CDR3 covers 12 residues. The CDR3 nucleotides are TGTGCCAGCAGTGGACTTTCCAATGAGCAGTTCTTC. Encoded protein: CASSGLSNEQFF.

The rearrangement uses TRBV9 and TRBJ2-5, with 7 bases that match TRBD2. With 0 bases clipped from V and 11 bases from J, the junction kept 7 bases outside the gene matches. The CDR3 has 13 residues. Germline CDR1 SGDLS, CDR2 YYNGEE. CDR3 region: CASSVAGGREQYF. The CDR3 nucleotides read TGTGCCAGCAGCGTAGCTGGGGGGAGGGAGCAGTACTTC.

The chain employs TRBV6-6 and TRBJ1-4; D is possibly TRBD1 (6 bases). The CDR3 consists of 15 residues. V gave up 0 bases and J gave up 7 bases, with 12 bases separating them. CDR1 is MNHNY and CDR2 is SVGAGI in the germline V gene (reference sequence). Here the CDR3 reads CASSYSGRGVEKLFF. CDR3 sequence (DNA): TGTGCCAGCAGTTACTCGGGGAGGGGGGTTGAAAAACTGTTTTTT.

J is TRBJ2-1 and V is TRBV27, with 10 bases matching TRBD2. Germline CDR1 MNHEY, CDR2 SMNVEV (reference sequence). The CDR3 contains 16 residues. Trimming took 3 bases from V and 6 from J; bases not matched to a gene: 8. The CDR3 here is CASSFSSSGSLNEQFF. For the CDR3, the DNA is TGTGCCAGCAGTTTCTCTTCTAGCGGGAGCCTCAATGAGCAGTTCTTC.

The chain employs TRBV5-6 and TRBJ1-5; no definite D call. CDR1 SGHDT and CDR2 YYEEEE come from the germline V gene. The germline V and J ends were trimmed by 3 bases and 7 bases, with 17 bases remaining between them. CDR3 length: 15 amino acids. CDR3 sequence (DNA): TGTGCCAGCAGCTCCCGTACAGCGGGGATCCAGCCCCAGCATTTT. It translates to CASSSRTAGIQPQHF.

This clone is medium-sized (0.01 to 0.1%). This chain uses TRBV19 with TRBJ2-7; D may be TRBD2 (5 bases). The V gene's germline CDR1 is LNHDA and CDR2 SQIVND (reference sequence). CDR3 length: 13 residues. Deletions cut 10 bases from V and 2 bases from J, with 15 bases between. The CDR3 nucleotides are TGTGCCACCGAGGGTCCTAAGCCCTACGAGCAGTACTTC. It translates to CATEGPKPYEQYF.

This rearrangement joins TRBV7-2 to TRBJ2-1; D might be TRBD1 (5 bases). Germline V lookup: CDR1 SGHTA, CDR2 FQGNSA. CDR3 size: 13 residues. Between the trimmed V and J ends, which lost 6 bases and 4 bases, there was a span of 10 bases. The CDR3 DNA reads as TGTGCCAGCAGTTCCGCAGGGTACAATGAGCAGTTCTTC. It yields the protein CASSSAGYNEQFF.

The gene calls are TRBV27 and TRBJ1-2; D is perhaps TRBD1 (6 bases). Germline V gives CDR1 MNHEY, CDR2 SMNVEV (reference sequence). The CDR3 contains 17 residues. The V and J ends lost 3 bases and 0 bases respectively, with 17 bases between them. CDR3 residues: CASSFLIPTGSNYGYTF. CDR3 DNA sequence: TGTGCCAGCAGTTTCCTGATACCGACAGGCTCTAACTATGGCTACACCTTC.

The rearrangement uses TRBV6-5 and TRBJ2-7, with 12 bases matching TRBD2. The germline gives CDR1 MNHEY, CDR2 SVGAGI. The V segment lost 5 bases and the J segment 5 bases; nucleotides outside the gene matches: 4. There are 14 residues in the CDR3. CDR3 sequence (DNA): TGTGCCAGCAGTACTAGCGGGAGGATCAACGAGCAGTACTTC. It specifies CASSTSGRINEQYF.

This clone occurred a few times. The chain recombines TRBV5-8 with TRBJ2-3, with 14 nucleotides matching TRBD2. The junction had 5 bases not matched to a gene; V was cut back by 9 bases and J by 2 bases. Germline lookup yields CDR1 SGHTS and CDR2 YDEGEE. CDR3 length: 15 amino acids. CDR3 in amino acids: CATGLAGGYTDTQYF. The CDR3 bases are TGTGCCACTGGACTAGCGGGGGGCTACACAGATACGCAGTATTTT.

This clone was counted only a few times. The chain has TRBV16 and TRBJ1-5; D remains unclear. The germline gives CDR1 KGHSY, CDR2 FQNENV. The CDR3 extends over 12 amino acids. V gave up 3 bases and J gave up 9 bases, with 9 bases separating them. The CDR3 is CASSHSGRPQHF. The CDR3 coding sequence is TGTGCCAGCAGCCACTCAGGCCGGCCCCAGCATTTT.

This chain connects TRBV2 to TRBJ1-2, with D unclear. Germline V gene data show CDR1 as SNHLY and CDR2 as FYNNEI. V dropped 3 bases and J dropped 1 base, with 9 bases sitting between them. The CDR3 loop spans 14 amino acids. The CDR3 here is CASSDWAFNYGYTF. CDR3 sequence (DNA): TGTGCCAGCAGTGATTGGGCCTTTAACTATGGCTACACCTTC. Filled out from reference TRBV2 and TRBJ1-2, the complete variable domain reads EPEVTQTPSHQVTQMGQEVILRCVPISNHLYFYWYRQILGQKVEFLVSFYNNEISEKSEIFDDQFSVERPDGSNFTLKIRSTKLEDSAMYFCASSDWAFNYGYTFGSGTRLTVV.

Only one count was recorded for this clone. The gene calls are TRBV27 and TRBJ2-7; 8 bases are shared with TRBD2. V dropped 4 bases and J dropped 3; count of bases not matched to a gene: 5. CDR1 is MNHEY, CDR2 SMNVEV, per germline (reference sequence). The CDR3 has 14 residues. The CDR3 nucleotides read TGTGCCAGCAGTTCAGCGGGAGACCGCTACGAGCAGTACTTC. This translates into CASSSAGDRYEQYF.

V is TRBV6-6 and J is TRBJ2-1, with D maybe TRBD2 (5 bases). Germline-derived CDR1 and CDR2 are MNHNY and SVGAGI (reference sequence). This CDR3 has 13 residues. The V end was cut by 3 bases, the J end by 6 bases, with 9 bases between. CDR3 region: CASSYAGRNEQFF. CDR3 coding DNA: TGTGCCAGCAGTTATGCGGGTCGCAATGAGCAGTTCTTC.

This sequence joins TRBV7-8 and TRBJ2-7; possible D gene TRBD2, 6 bases. Germline lookup yields CDR1 SGHVS and CDR2 FQNEAQ. The CDR3 covers 17 residues. Trimming took off 2 bases at V and 0 bases at J, with 17 bases between the two ends. In DNA form, the CDR3 reads TGTGCCAGCAGCTTAACCCCCCCGGGGGAGCGCTCCTACGAGCAGTACTTC. Protein sequence: CASSLTPPGERSYEQYF.

The chain uses TRBV7-9 and TRBJ1-1; D might be TRBD1 (6 bases). In germline, CDR1 is SEHNR, CDR2 FQNEAQ (reference sequence). The CDR3 runs to 14 residues. Trimming pared 2 bases from V and 1 base from J, leaving 8 bases between. The CDR3 DNA sequence: TGTGCCAGCAGCTTATTGACAGGGAACACTGAAGCTTTCTTT. Its translation: CASSLLTGNTEAFF. The variable domain in full, with the rest retrieved from reference TRBV7-9 and TRBJ1-1, is DTGVSQNPRHKITKRGQNVTFRCDPISEHNRLYWYRQTLGQGPEFLTYFQNEAQLEKSRLLSDRFSAERPKGSFSTLEIQRTEQGDSAMYLCASSLLTGNTEAFFGQGTRLTVV.

This clone has just one count. The V call is TRBV9, the J call TRBJ1-2, with TRBD1 as a possible D gene (5 bases). V was shortened by 0 bases and J by 1 base, with 7 bases between the two germline ends. The V gene's germline CDR1 is SGDLS and CDR2 YYNGEE. This CDR3 contains 14 residues. CDR3 residues: CASSVDRFNYGYTF. The CDR3 DNA sequence: TGTGCCAGCAGCGTAGACAGGTTTAACTATGGCTACACCTTC.

This clone was picked up one time. V is TRBV9 and J is TRBJ2-3, with 10 bases fitting TRBD2. This CDR3 region has 16 residues. V shed 4 bases and J 2 bases; nucleotides not matched to a gene: 7. CDR1 and CDR2 from the germline V gene are SGDLS and YYNGEE. The CDR3 is CASSPRTSGPTDTQYF. DNA of the CDR3: TGTGCCAGCAGCCCGAGGACTAGCGGCCCCACAGATACGCAGTATTTT.

The chain has TRBV5-4 and TRBJ2-7; 10 bases align to TRBD1. The CDR3 length is 14 residues. V was pared by 4 bases and J by 6 bases, with 7 bases of the junction left unmatched. Germline loops: CDR1 SGHNT, CDR2 YYREEE (reference sequence). CDR3 bases: TGTGCCAGCAGCCCGGGACAGGGGAGTCGCGAGCAGTACTTC. Its translation: CASSPGQGSREQYF.

This rearrangement joins TRBV9 to TRBJ2-7, with a tentative D call TRBD1 (6 bases). V was shortened by 2 bases and J by 0 bases, with 9 bases between the two germline ends. CDR1 and CDR2 (germline): SGDLS, YYNGEE. The CDR3 covers 14 residues. The CDR3 reads CASSVGQFSYEQYF. CDR3 coding DNA: TGTGCCAGCAGCGTCGGACAGTTCTCCTACGAGCAGTACTTC.

This chain links TRBV7-2 with TRBJ2-2; the match to TRBD1 covers 8 bases. The CDR3 consists of 16 residues. J was trimmed by 1 base and V by 3 bases; bases with no gene match: 4. Germline CDR1 SGHTA, CDR2 FQGNSA. The CDR3: CASSFRTGMNTGELFF. CDR3 in DNA: TGTGCCAGCAGCTTCAGGACAGGGATGAACACCGGGGAGCTGTTTTTT.

The chain is built from TRBV5-4 and TRBJ1-1, with D possibly matching TRBD1 (5 bases). Germline V gives CDR1 SGHNT, CDR2 YYREEE (reference sequence). The CDR3 is 13 residues long. V was cut by 3 bases and J by 3 bases, with 9 bases left in between. The CDR3 here is CASSWDSDTEAFF. The CDR3 nucleotides are TGTGCCAGCAGCTGGGACTCGGACACTGAAGCTTTCTTT.

V gene TRBV5-4 combines with J gene TRBJ1-2; D is possibly TRBD1 (6 bases). Germline lookup yields CDR1 SGHNT and CDR2 YYREEE (reference sequence). Trimming took off 0 bases at V and 1 base at J, with 19 bases between the two ends. This CDR3 is built from 18 residues. The CDR3 spells CASSLVASARQVNYGYTF. The DNA for the CDR3 is TGTGCCAGCAGCTTGGTAGCCAGCGCCCGACAGGTTAACTATGGCTACACCTTC.

This clone was observed a handful of times. The chain combines TRBV7-9 with TRBJ1-5; D gene uncertain. Germline CDR1 and CDR2: SEHNR and FQNEAQ (reference sequence). This CDR3 is built from 12 residues. Trimming pared 1 base from V and 7 bases from J, leaving 5 bases between. The CDR3 DNA sequence: TGTGCCAGCAGCTTAGGGCAACAGCCCCAGCATTTT. Encoded protein: CASSLGQQPQHF. The full variable domain, in which reference TRBV7-9 and TRBJ1-5 provide the parts outside the CDR3, is DTGVSQNPRHKITKRGQNVTFRCDPISEHNRLYWYRQTLGQGPEFLTYFQNEAQLEKSRLLSDRFSAERPKGSFSTLEIQRTEQGDSAMYLCASSLGQQPQHFGDGTRLSIL.

The table lists this clone with a count of one. The junction and the germline gene differ at one end; a read error may be behind it. The chain is built from TRBV7-2 and TRBJ2-7, with a tentative D call TRBD2 (6 bases). CDR1 and CDR2 from the germline V gene are SGHTA and FQGNSA. The CDR3 is 14 amino acids. CDR3 region: CASSFSAGSHEQYF. The CDR3 DNA sequence: TGTGCCAGCAGCTTCTCAGCGGGCTCCCACGAGCAGTACTTC.

The chain uses TRBV16 and TRBJ1-2, with TRBD1 matching 9 bases. Germline CDR1 reads KGHSY; CDR2 reads FQNENV. The V and J ends lost 3 bases and 8 bases, in that order; junction bases with no gene match: 13. The CDR3 loop spans 16 amino acids. Here the CDR3 DNA reads TGTGCCAGCAGCCAGGATCCGGGACAGGGCGAGGGGGGCTACACCTTC. Translation gives CASSQDPGQGEGGYTF.